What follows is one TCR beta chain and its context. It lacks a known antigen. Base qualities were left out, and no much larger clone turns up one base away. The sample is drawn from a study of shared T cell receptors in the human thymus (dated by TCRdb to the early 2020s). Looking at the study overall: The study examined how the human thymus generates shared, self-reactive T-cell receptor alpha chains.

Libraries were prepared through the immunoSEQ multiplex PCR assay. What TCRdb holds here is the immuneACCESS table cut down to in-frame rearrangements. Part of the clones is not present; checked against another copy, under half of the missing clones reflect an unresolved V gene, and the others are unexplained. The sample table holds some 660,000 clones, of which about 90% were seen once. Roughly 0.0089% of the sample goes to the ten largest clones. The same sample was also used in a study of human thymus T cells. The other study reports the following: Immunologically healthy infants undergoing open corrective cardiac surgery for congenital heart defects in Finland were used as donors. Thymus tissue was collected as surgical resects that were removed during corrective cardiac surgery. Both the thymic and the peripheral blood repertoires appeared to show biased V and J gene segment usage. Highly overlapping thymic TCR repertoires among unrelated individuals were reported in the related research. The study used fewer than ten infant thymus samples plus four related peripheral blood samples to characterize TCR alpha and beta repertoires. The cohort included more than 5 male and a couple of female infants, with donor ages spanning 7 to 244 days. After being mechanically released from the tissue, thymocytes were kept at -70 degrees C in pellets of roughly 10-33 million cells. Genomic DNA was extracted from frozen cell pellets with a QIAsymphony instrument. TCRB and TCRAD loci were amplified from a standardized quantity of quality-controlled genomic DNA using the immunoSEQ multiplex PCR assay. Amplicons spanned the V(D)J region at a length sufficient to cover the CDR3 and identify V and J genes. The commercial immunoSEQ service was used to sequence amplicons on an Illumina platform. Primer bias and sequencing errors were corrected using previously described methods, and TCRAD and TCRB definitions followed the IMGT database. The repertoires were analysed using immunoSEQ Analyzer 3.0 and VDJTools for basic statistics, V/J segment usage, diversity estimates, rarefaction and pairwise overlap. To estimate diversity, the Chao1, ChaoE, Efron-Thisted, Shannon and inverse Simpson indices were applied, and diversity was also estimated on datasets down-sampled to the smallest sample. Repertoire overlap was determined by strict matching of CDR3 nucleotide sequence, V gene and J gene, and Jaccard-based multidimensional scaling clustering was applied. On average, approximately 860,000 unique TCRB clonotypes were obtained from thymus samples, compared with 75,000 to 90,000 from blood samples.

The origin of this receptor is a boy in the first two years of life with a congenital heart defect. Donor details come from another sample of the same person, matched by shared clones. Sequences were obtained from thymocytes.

The nucleotide sequence is TGTGCCAGCAGTTCTCCCCGGAGACCTAGCTGCTACGAGCAGTACTTC. Translation gives CASSSPRRPSCYEQYF. The rearranged chain carries TRBV28 and TRBJ2-7, with TRBD2 as a weak D call on 5 bases. The CDR3, cysteine through phenylalanine, is 16 amino acids long. The sequence is cut down to CDR3 DNA, 48 bases in frame from base 1. V sheds 4 bases and J sheds 3 bases, leaving 19 bases between their ends. CDR1 is given as MDHEN and CDR2 as SYDVKM, both from the germline V gene. Here the CDR3 is joined to the reference TRBV28 and TRBJ2-7 genes, and the full variable domain is: DVKVTQSSRYLVKRTGEKVFLECVQDMDHENMFWYRQDPGLGLRLIYFSYDVKMKEKGDIPEGYSVSREKKERFSLILESASTNQTSMYLCASSSPRRPSCYEQYFGPGTRLTVT.